The 10 T cell receptor beta chains presented below share a single source sample, sequenced in a study of CD8 T cells in Susac syndrome. Random-hexamer reverse transcription was applied to 0.5 to 1 ug RNA. TCRdb itself ran the immunoSEQ multiplex PCR reads through MiXCR, one entry per CDR3 protein. This sample has about 130,000 distinct CDR3 sequences, with about 94% found just once. Sequenced sample: CD4+ T cells from PBMCs. The receptors were sampled from a human donor with multiple sclerosis.

This chain connects TRBV6-6 to TRBJ2-2; D unresolved. The V gene lost 2 bases and the J gene lost 0 bases, with 7 bases spanning the gap. The V gene's germline CDR1 is MNHNY and CDR2 SVGAGI (reference sequence). The length of the CDR3 is 15 residues. The CDR3 is CASSYVQPNTGELFF. The CDR3 nucleotides read TGTGCCAGCAGTTACGTACAGCCGAACACCGGGGAGCTGTTTTTT.

The gene calls are TRBV7-6 and TRBJ2-2; 9 bases align to TRBD2. This CDR3 spans 17 amino acids. V shed 7 bases, J shed 5 bases, and the junction held 14 bases outside the gene matches. CDR1 SGHVS and CDR2 FNYEAQ come from the germline V gene. The CDR3 loop is CASTLWVSGGRTGELFF. The CDR3 region has the DNA TGTGCCAGCACCCTCTGGGTTAGCGGGGGTCGGACCGGGGAGCTGTTTTTT. Full variable domain (missing parts from reference TRBV7-6 and TRBJ2-2): GAGVSQSPRYKVTKRGQDVALRCDPISGHVSLYWYRQALGQGPEFLTYFNYEAQQDKSGLPNDRFSAERPEGSISTLTIQRTEQRDSAMYRCASTLWVSGGRTGELFFGEGSRLTVL.

In this sample, this clonotype turned up once. The genes are TRBV2 and TRBJ2-1; D gene unclear. The CDR3 consists of 14 residues. Trimming cost V 0 bases and J 4 bases, with 7 bases left between them. CDR1 is SNHLY, CDR2 FYNNEI, per germline. The CDR3: CASSEALRYNEQFF. The CDR3 nucleotides are TGTGCCAGCAGTGAAGCGCTTAGGTACAATGAGCAGTTCTTC.

The chain couples TRBV18 to TRBJ2-6, with 8 bases identical to TRBD1. Per germline, CDR1 KGHSH and CDR2 LQKENI. The CDR3 is 17 residues long. The trim removed 2 bases at V and 1 base at J, leaving 4 bases unmatched. The CDR3, as DNA: TGTGCCAGCTCACCAAGGCAGGGGGCATCTGGGGCCAACGTCCTGACTTTC. As protein: CASSPRQGASGANVLTF.

The chain carries TRBV5-6 and TRBJ1-2; TRBD1 matches 9 bases. The CDR3 runs to 15 residues. V shed 4 bases, J shed 7 bases, and the junction held 11 bases outside the gene matches. CDR1 is SGHDT and CDR2 is YYEEEE in the germline V gene. DNA for the CDR3: TGTGCCAGCAGCCAACCGCCGGGACAGGGAGGTGGCTACACCTTC. Translated: CASSQPPGQGGGYTF. Based on the CDR3 plus reference TRBV5-6 and TRBJ1-2, the full variable domain is DAGVTQSPTHLIKTRGQQVTLRCSPKSGHDTVSWYQQALGQGPQFIFQYYEEEERQRGNFPDRFSGHQFPNYSSELNVNALLLGDSALYLCASSQPPGQGGGYTFGSGTRLTVV.

This rearrangement joins TRBV2 to TRBJ2-3; TRBD1 is a possible D gene (6 bases). The V and J ends lost 7 bases and 2 bases respectively, with 13 bases between them. Germline-derived CDR1 and CDR2 are SNHLY and FYNNEI. CDR3 length equals 14 residues. CDR3 nucleotide sequence: TGTGCCAGCACTAAGGACAGACTCACAGATACGCAGTATTTT. The encoded protein is CASTKDRLTDTQYF. Complete variable domain (other parts from reference TRBV2 and TRBJ2-3): EPEVTQTPSHQVTQMGQEVILRCVPISNHLYFYWYRQILGQKVEFLVSFYNNEISEKSEIFDDQFSVERPDGSNFTLKIRSTKLEDSAMYFCASTKDRLTDTQYFGPGTRLTVL.

The genes are TRBV7-8 and TRBJ2-2, with D unresolved. Deletions cut 1 base from V and 3 bases from J, with 6 bases between. The CDR3 loop spans 14 amino acids. Germline V CDR1 and CDR2: SGHVS, FQNEAQ. The CDR3 DNA reads as TGTGCCAGCAGCTTAGAACTGCACACCGGGGAGCTGTTTTTT. Translating it yields CASSLELHTGELFF.

This clonotype was picked up one time. CDR3 sequence reads: CASSPPTPTEQYF. The CDR3 DNA reads as TGTGCCAGCTCACCACCGACGCCTACCGAGCAGTACTTC. The chain carries TRBV18 and TRBJ2-7; no firm D call. Trimming stripped 0 bases from V and 6 bases from J, with 9 bases between. Germline CDR1 is KGHSH and CDR2 is LQKENI. The CDR3 runs 13 residues.

The genes are TRBV7-6 and TRBJ1-1; D is possibly TRBD1 (5 bases). CDR3 length equals 12 residues. V lost 1 base and J lost 6, with 6 bases in between. Germline loops: CDR1 SGHVS, CDR2 FNYEAQ. The CDR3 sequence: CASSLGGAEAFF. The CDR3 DNA reads as TGTGCCAGCAGCTTAGGGGGGGCTGAAGCTTTCTTT.

This rearrangement joins TRBV4-3 to TRBJ1-5; D is unresolved. Germline lookup yields CDR1 LGHNA and CDR2 YSLEER. This CDR3 is 14 amino acids long. Trimming removed 1 base from V and 5 bases from J, with 9 bases in between. The CDR3 reads CASSQALSDQPQHF. The CDR3 DNA reads as TGCGCCAGCAGCCAAGCTCTGTCAGATCAGCCCCAGCATTTT.